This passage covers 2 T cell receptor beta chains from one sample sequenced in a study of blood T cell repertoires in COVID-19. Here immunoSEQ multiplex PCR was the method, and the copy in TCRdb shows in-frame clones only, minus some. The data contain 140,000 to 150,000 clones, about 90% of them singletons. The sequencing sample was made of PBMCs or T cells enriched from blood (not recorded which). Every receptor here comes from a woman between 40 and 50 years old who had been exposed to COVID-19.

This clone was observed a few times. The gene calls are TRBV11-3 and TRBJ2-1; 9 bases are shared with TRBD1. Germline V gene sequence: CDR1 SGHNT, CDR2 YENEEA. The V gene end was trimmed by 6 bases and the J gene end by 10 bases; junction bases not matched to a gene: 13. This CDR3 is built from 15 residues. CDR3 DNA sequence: TGTGCCAGCAGTCCACGGGACAGGGCAGTGCGGGAGCAGTTCTTC. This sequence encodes CASSPRDRAVREQFF.

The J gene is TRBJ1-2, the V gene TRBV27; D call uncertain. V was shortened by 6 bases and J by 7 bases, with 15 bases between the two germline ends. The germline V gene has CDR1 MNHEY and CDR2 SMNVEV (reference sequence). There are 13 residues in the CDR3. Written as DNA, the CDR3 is TGTGCCAGCAGCCTGGGGAGGCTCAGTGGCTACACCTTC. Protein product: CASSLGRLSGYTF.